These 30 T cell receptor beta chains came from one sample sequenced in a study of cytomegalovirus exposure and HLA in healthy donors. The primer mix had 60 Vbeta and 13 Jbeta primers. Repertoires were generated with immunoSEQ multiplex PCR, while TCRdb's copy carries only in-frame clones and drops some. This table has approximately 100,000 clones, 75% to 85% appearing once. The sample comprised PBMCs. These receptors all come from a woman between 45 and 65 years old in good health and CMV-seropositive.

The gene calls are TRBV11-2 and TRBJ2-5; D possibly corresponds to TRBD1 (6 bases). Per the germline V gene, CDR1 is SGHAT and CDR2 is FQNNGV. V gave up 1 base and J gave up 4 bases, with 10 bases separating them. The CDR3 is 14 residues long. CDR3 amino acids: CASSLGYRVETQYF. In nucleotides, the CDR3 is TGTGCCAGCAGCTTAGGCTACAGGGTAGAGACCCAGTACTTC. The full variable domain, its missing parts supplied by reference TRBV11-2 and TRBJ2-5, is EAGVAQSPRYKIIEKRQSVAFWCNPISGHATLYWYQQILGQGPKLLIQFQNNGVVDDSQLPKDRFSAERLKGVDSTLKIQPAKLEDSAVYLCASSLGYRVETQYFGPGTRLLVL.

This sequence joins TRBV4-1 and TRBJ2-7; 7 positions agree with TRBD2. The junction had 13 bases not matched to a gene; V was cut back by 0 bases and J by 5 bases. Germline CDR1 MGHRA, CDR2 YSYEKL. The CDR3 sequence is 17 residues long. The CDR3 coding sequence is TGCGCCAGCAGCCAAGATAGAGCCATTGGGCGGGAGAACGAGCAGTACTTC. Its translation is CASSQDRAIGRENEQYF.

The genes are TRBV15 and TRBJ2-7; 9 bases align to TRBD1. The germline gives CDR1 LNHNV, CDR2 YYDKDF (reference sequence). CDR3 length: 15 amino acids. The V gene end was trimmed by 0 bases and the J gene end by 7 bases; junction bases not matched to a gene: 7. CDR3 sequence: CATSRDPGQGGEQYF. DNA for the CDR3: TGTGCCACCAGCAGAGATCCGGGACAGGGTGGGGAGCAGTACTTC.

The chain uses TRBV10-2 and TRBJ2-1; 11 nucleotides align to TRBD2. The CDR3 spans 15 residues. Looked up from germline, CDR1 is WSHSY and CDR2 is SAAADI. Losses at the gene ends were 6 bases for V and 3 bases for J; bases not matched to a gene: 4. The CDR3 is CASSGTSGNYNEQFF. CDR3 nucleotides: TGCGCCAGCAGCGGGACTAGCGGCAACTACAATGAGCAGTTCTTC.

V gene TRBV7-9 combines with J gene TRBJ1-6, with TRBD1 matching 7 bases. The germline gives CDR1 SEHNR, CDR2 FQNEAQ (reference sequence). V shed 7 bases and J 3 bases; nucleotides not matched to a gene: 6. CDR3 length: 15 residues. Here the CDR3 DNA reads TGTGCCAGCACCCAACAGGGGAACTATAATTCACCCCTCCACTTT. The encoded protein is CASTQQGNYNSPLHF. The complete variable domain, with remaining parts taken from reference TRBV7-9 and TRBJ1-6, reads DTGVSQNPRHKITKRGQNVTFRCDPISEHNRLYWYRQTLGQGPEFLTYFQNEAQLEKSRLLSDRFSAERPKGSFSTLEIQRTEQGDSAMYLCASTQQGNYNSPLHFGNGTRLTVT.

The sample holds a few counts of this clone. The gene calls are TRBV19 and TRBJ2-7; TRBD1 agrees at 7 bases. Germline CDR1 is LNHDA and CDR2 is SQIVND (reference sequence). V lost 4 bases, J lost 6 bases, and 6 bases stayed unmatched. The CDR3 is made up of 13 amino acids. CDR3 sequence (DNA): TGTGCCAGTAGTAGTAACAGGGGATCCGAGCAGTACTTC. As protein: CASSSNRGSEQYF.

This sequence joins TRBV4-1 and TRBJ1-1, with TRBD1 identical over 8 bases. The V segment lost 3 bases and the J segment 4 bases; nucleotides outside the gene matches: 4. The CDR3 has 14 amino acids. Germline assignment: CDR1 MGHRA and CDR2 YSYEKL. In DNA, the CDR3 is TGCGCCAGCAGCCATCGACAGGGGCTCACTGAAGCTTTCTTT. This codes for CASSHRQGLTEAFF.

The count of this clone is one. The CDR3 region has the DNA TGTGCCAGCAGTCGCGACAGGGGCTATGGCTACACCTTC. It encodes CASSRDRGYGYTF. The V and J genes are TRBV6-5 and TRBJ1-2, with 8 bases that match TRBD1. CDR1 and CDR2 from the germline V gene are MNHEY and SVGAGI. The V and J ends lost 5 bases and 4 bases, in that order; junction bases with no gene match: 3. The CDR3 is made up of 13 amino acids.

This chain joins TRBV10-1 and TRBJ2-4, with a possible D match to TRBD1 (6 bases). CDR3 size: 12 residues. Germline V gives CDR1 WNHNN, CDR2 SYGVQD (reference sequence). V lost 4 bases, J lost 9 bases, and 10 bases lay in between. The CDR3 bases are TGCGCCAGCAGTGGGGGGCAGGGCATTCAGTACTTC. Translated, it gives CASSGGQGIQYF.

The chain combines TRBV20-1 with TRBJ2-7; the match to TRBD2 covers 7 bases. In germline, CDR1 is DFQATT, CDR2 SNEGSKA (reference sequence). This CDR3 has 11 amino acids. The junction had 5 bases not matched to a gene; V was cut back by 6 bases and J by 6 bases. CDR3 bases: TGCAGTGCGAGCGGGGCGGGCGAGCAGTACTTC. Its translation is CSASGAGEQYF.

CDR3 sequence reads: CASNQGQETQYF. In nucleotides, the CDR3 is TGCGCCAGTAATCAGGGCCAAGAGACCCAGTACTTC. J is TRBJ2-5 and V is TRBV5-1; the D gene is possibly TRBD1 (5 bases). The ends were cut back, 8 bases at V and 1 base at J, with 9 bases in the middle. The length of the CDR3 is 12 residues. Germline loops: CDR1 SGHRS, CDR2 YFSETQ. The complete variable domain, with remaining parts taken from reference TRBV5-1 and TRBJ2-5, reads KAGVTQTPRYLIKTRGQQVTLSCSPISGHRSVSWYQQTPGQGLQFLFEYFSETQRNKGNFPGRFSGRQFSNSRSEMNVSTLELGDSALYLCASNQGQETQYFGPGTRLLVL.

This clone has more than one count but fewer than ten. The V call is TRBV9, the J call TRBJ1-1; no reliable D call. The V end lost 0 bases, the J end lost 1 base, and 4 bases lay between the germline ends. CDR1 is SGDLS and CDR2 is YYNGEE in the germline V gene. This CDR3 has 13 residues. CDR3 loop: CASSVGRNTEAFF. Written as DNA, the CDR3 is TGTGCCAGCAGCGTAGGGAGGAACACTGAAGCTTTCTTT.

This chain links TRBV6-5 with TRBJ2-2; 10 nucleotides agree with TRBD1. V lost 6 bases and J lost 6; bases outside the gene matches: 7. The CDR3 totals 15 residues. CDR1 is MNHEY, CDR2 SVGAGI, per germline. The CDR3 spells CASSLTGTGAGELFF. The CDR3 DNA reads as TGTGCCAGCAGCTTAACCGGGACAGGGGCCGGGGAGCTGTTTTTT.

The CDR3 spells CASSGQTYSPLHF. The CDR3 DNA is TGTGCCAGCAGCGGACAGACTTATTCACCCCTCCACTTT. V is TRBV7-9 and J is TRBJ1-6, with D tentatively TRBD1 (6 bases). Germline assignment: CDR1 SEHNR and CDR2 FQNEAQ (reference sequence). The CDR3 covers 13 residues. The V gene lost 5 bases and the J gene lost 8 bases, with 10 bases spanning the gap.

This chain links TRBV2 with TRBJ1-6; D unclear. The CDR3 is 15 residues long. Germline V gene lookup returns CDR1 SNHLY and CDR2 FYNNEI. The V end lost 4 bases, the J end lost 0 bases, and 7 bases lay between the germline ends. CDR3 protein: CASSGGVSYNSPLHF. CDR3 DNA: TGTGCCAGCAGTGGGGGAGTCTCCTATAATTCACCCCTCCACTTT.

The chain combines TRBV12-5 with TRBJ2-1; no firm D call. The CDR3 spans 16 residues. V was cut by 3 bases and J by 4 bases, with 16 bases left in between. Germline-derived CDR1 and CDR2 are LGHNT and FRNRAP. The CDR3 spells CASGFLVGVAYNEQFF. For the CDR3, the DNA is TGTGCTAGTGGTTTTCTGGTCGGAGTGGCTTACAATGAGCAGTTCTTC.

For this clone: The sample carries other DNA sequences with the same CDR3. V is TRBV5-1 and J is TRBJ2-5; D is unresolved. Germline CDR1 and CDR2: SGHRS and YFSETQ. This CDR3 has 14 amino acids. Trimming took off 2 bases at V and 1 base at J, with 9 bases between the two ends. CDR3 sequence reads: CASSFGTTQETQYF. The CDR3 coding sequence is TGCGCCAGCAGCTTTGGTACTACCCAAGAGACCCAGTACTTC.

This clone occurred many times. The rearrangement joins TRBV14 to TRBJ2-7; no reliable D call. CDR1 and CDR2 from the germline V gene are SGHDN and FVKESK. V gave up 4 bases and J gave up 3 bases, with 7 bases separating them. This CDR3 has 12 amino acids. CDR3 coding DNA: TGTGCCAGCAGCCCTGCAGGCTACGAGCAGTACTTC. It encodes CASSPAGYEQYF. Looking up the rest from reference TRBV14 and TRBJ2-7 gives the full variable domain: EAGVTQFPSHSVIEKGQTVTLRCDPISGHDNLYWYRRVMGKEIKFLLHFVKESKQDESGMPNNRFLAERTGGTYSTLKVQPAELEDSGVYFCASSPAGYEQYFGPGTRLTVT.

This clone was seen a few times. The CDR3 loop is CASSLGGGAGYNEQFF. CDR3 sequence (DNA): TGTGCCAGCAGCTTGGGGGGGGGAGCGGGTTACAATGAGCAGTTCTTC. The chain combines TRBV5-4 with TRBJ2-1, with 7 bases matching TRBD2. CDR1 is SGHNT, CDR2 YYREEE, per germline (reference sequence). This CDR3 is 16 amino acids long. V lost 0 bases and J lost 4; bases outside the gene matches: 7.

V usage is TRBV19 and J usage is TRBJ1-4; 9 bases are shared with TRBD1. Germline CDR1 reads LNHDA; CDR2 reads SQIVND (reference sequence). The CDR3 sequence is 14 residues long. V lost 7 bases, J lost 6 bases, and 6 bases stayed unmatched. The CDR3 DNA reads TGTGCCAGTAATTTCGGGACAGGGTATGAAAAACTGTTTTTT. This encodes CASNFGTGYEKLFF.

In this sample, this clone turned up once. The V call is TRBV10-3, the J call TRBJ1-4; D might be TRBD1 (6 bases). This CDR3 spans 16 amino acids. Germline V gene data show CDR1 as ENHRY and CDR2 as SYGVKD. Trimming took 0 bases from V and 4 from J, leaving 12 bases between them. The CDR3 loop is CAISESGGLGNEKLFF. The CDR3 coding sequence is TGTGCCATCAGTGAGTCGGGGGGGCTAGGTAATGAAAAACTGTTTTTT.

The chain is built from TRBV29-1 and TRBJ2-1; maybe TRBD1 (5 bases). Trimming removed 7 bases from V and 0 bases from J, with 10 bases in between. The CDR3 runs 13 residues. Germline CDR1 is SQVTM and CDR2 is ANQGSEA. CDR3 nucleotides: TGCAGCGCCAGGGAAGACTCCTACAATGAGCAGTTCTTC. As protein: CSAREDSYNEQFF.

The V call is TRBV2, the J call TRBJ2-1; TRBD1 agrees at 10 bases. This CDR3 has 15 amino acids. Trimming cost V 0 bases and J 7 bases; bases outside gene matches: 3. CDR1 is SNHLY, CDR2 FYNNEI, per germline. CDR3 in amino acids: CASSEAPGQGNEQFF. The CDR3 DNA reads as TGTGCCAGCAGTGAAGCTCCGGGACAGGGGAATGAGCAGTTCTTC.

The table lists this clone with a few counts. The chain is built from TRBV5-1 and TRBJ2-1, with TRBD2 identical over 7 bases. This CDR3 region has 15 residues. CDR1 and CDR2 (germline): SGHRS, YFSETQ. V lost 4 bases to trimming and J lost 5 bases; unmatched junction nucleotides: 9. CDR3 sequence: CASSLRLAPHNEQFF. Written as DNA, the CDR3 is TGCGCCAGCAGCCTAAGACTAGCTCCCCACAATGAGCAGTTCTTC.

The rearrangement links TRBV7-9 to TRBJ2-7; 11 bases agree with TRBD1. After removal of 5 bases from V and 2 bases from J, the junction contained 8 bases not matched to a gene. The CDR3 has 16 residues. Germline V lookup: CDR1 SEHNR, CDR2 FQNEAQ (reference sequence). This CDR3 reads CASSPRDRGIPYEQYF. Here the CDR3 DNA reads TGTGCCAGCAGCCCCCGGGACAGGGGGATTCCCTACGAGCAGTACTTC.

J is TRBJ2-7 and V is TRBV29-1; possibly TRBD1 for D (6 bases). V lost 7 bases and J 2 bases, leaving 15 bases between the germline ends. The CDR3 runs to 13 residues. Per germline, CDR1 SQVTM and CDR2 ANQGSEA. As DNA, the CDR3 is TGCAGCGGCCGAGGGGGTTCGGCCTACGAGCAGTACTTC. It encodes CSGRGGSAYEQYF.

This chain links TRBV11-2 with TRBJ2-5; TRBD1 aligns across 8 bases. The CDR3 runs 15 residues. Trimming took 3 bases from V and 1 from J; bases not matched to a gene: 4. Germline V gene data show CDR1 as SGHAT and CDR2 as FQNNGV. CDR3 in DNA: TGTGCCAGCAGCTTGAGACAGGGGTCCCAAGAGACCCAGTACTTC. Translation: CASSLRQGSQETQYF.

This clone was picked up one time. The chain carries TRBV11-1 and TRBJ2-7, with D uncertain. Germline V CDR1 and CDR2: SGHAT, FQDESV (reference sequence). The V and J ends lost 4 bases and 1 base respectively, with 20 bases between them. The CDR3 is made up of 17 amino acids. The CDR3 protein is CASSSVGRPLGSYEQYF. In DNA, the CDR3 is TGTGCCAGCAGCTCGGTGGGCAGACCCTTGGGTTCCTACGAGCAGTACTTC.

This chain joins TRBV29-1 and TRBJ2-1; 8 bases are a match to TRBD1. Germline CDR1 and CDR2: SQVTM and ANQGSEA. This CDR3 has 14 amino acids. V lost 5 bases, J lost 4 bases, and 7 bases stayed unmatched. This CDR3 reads CSVRQGNQYNEQFF. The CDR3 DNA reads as TGCAGCGTTCGACAGGGGAATCAGTACAATGAGCAGTTCTTC.

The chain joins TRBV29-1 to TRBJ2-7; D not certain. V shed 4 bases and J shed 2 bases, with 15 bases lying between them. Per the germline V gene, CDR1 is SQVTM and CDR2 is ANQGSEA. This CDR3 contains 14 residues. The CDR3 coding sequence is TGCAGCGTTGTTCAGGTTGAGCAGGCCTACGAGCAGTACTTC. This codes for CSVVQVEQAYEQYF.